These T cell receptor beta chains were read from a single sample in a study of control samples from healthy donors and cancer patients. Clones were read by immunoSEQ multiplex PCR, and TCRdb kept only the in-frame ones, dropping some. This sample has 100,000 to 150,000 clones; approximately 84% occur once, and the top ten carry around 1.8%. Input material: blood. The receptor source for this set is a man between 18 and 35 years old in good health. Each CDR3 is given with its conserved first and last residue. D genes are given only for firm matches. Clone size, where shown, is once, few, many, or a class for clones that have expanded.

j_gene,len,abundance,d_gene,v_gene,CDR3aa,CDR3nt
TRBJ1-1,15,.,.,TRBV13,CASSLRGVMNTEAFF,TGTGCCAGCAGCTTGAGGGGGGTGATGAACACTGAAGCTTTCTTT
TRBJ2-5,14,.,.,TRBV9,CASSVLSREETQYF,TGTGCCAGCAGCGTACTTTCTCGGGAAGAGACCCAGTACTTC
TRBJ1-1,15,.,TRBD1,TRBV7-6,CASIDTGTGHTEAFF,TGTGCCAGCATCGATACCGGGACAGGCCACACTGAAGCTTTCTTT
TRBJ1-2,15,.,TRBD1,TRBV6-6,CASSRGQGALDGYTF,TGTGCCAGCAGTCGCGGACAGGGGGCGCTTGATGGCTACACCTTC
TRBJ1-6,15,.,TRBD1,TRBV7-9,CASGHRDRGESPLHF,TGTGCCAGCGGACACCGGGACAGGGGAGAATCACCCCTCCACTTT
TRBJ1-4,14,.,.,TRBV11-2,CASSSVGGKTKLFF,TGTGCCAGCAGCTCTGTAGGCGGGAAGACAAAACTGTTTTTT
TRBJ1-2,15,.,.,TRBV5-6,CASSLVVLSNYGYTF,TGTGCCAGCAGCTTGGTGGTGCTTTCTAACTATGGCTACACCTTC
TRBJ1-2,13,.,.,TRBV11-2,CASSLDPAGAGSF,TGTGCCAGCAGCTTAGATCCGGCAGGCGCGGGGTCTTTC
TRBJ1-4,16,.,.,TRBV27,CASRRRQGATNEKLFF,TGTGCCAGTAGGAGGCGGCAGGGTGCAACTAATGAAAAACTGTTTTTT
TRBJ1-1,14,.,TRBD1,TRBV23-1,CASSPRQGSSEAFF,TGCGCCAGCAGTCCCAGACAGGGGTCCTCTGAAGCTTTCTTT
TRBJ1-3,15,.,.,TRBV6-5,CASSYSHNSGNTIYF,TGTGCCAGCAGTTACAGTCATAACTCTGGAAACACCATATATTTT
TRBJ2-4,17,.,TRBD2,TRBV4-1,CASSRPGLAEAKNIQYF,TGCGCCAGCAGCCGCCCGGGACTAGCAGAAGCCAAAAACATTCAGTACTTC
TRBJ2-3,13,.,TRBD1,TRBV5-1,CASSTTGSDTQYF,TGCGCCAGCAGCACGACAGGGTCAGATACGCAGTATTTT
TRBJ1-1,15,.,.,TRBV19,CASSIGGVGHTEAFF,TGTGCCAGTAGTATAGGGGGGGTTGGGCACACTGAAGCTTTCTTT
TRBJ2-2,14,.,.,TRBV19,CASLSWGTTGELFF,TGTGCCAGCTTGTCTTGGGGGACCACCGGGGAGCTGTTTTTT
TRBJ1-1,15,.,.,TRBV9,CASKPAGAANTEAFF,TGTGCCAGCAAGCCCGCGGGGGCGGCGAACACTGAAGCTTTCTTT
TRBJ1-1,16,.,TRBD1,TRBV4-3,CASSQATDRDNTEAFF,TGCGCCAGCAGCCAAGCCACAGACAGGGACAACACTGAAGCTTTCTTT
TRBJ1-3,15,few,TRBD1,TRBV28,CASSFRDRGRNTIYF,TGTGCCAGCAGTTTTCGGGACAGGGGAAGAAACACCATATATTTT
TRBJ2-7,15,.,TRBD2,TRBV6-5,CASIKRPGLGYEQYF,TGTGCCAGCATCAAACGACCAGGACTAGGGTACGAGCAGTACTTC
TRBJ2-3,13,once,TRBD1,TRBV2,CASRQGHTDTQYF,TGTGCCAGTAGACAGGGCCACACAGATACGCAGTATTTT
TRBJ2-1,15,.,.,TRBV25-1,CASSALTVRIDEQFF,TGTGCCAGCAGTGCCTTGACAGTCAGGATCGATGAGCAGTTCTTC
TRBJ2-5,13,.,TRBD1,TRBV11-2,CASSRDREETQYF,TGTGCCAGCAGCCGGGACAGGGAGGAGACCCAGTACTTC
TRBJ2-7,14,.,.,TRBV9,CASSVGAGNYEQYF,TGTGCCAGCAGCGTAGGTGCAGGAAACTACGAGCAGTACTTC
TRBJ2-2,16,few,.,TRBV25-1,CASSEFGAGRSGELFF,TGTGCCAGCAGTGAATTTGGCGCAGGGCGGTCCGGGGAGCTGTTTTTT
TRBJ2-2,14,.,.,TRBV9,CASSVRTELGELFF,TGTGCCAGCAGCGTACGAACCGAGCTCGGGGAGCTGTTTTTT
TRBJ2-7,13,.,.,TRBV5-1,CASSFSVPYEQYF,TGCGCCAGCAGCTTTAGCGTACCCTACGAGCAGTACTTC
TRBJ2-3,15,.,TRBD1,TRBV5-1,CASSLQRQGADTQYF,TGCGCCAGCAGCTTGCAGCGACAGGGTGCAGATACGCAGTATTTT
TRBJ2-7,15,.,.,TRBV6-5,CASSYLGPPDYEQYF,TGTGCCAGCAGTTACTTGGGACCGCCGGACTACGAGCAGTACTTC
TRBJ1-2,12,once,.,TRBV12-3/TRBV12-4,CASSFGRGGYTF,TGTGCCAGCAGTTTTGGTCGGGGTGGCTACACCTTC
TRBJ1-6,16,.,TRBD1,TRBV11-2,CASSFGQGSYNSPLHF,TGTGCCAGCAGCTTCGGACAGGGTTCCTATAATTCACCCCTCCACTTT
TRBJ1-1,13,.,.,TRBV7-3,CASSLSANTEAFF,TGTGCCAGCAGCTTATCTGCAAACACTGAAGCTTTCTTT
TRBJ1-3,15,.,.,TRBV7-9,CASSLYRDSGNTIYF,TGTGCCAGCAGCTTATACAGAGACTCTGGAAACACCATATATTTT
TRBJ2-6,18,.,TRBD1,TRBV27,CASRFNDRGRPGANVLTF,TGTGCCAGCAGGTTCAATGACAGGGGGCGGCCTGGGGCCAACGTCCTGACTTTC
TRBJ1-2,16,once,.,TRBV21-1,CTSSKAGQLNYYGYTF,TGTACCAGCAGCAAAGCCGGGCAACTTAACTATTATGGCTACACCTTC
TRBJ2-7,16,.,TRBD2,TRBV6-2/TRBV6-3,CASSPLTSGNGYEQYF,TGTGCCAGCAGCCCTCTGACTAGCGGGAACGGGTACGAGCAGTACTTC
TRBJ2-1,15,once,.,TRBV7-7,CASSLTQDPNNEQFF,TGTGCTAGCAGCCTCACTCAAGACCCCAACAATGAGCAGTTCTTC